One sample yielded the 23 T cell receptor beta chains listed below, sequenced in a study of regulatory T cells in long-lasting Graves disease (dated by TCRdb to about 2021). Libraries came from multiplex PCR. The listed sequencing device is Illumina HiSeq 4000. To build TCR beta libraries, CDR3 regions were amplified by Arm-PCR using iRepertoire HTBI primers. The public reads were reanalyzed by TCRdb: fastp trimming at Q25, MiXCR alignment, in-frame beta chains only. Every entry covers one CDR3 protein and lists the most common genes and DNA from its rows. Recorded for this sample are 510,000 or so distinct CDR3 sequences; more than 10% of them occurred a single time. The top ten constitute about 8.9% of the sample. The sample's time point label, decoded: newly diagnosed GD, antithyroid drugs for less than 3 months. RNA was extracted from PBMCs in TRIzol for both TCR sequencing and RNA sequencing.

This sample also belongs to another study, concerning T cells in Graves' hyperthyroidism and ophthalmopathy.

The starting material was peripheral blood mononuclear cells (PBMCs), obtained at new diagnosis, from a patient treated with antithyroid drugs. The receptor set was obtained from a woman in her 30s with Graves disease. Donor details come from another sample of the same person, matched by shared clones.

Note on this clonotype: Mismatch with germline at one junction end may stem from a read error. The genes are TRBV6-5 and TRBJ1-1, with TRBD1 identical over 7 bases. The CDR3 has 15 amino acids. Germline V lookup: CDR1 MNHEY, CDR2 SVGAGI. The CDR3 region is CANSYTRQGNTEAFF. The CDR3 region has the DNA TGTGCCAACAGTTACACGAGACAGGGAAACACTGAAGCTTTCTTT.

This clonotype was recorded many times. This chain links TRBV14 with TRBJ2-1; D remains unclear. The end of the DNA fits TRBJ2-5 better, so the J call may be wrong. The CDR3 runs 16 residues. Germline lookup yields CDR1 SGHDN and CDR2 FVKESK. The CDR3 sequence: CASSQVNAPIQETQYF. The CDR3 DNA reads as TGTGCCAGCAGCCAAGTTAATGCTCCCATCCAAGAGACCCAGTACTTC.

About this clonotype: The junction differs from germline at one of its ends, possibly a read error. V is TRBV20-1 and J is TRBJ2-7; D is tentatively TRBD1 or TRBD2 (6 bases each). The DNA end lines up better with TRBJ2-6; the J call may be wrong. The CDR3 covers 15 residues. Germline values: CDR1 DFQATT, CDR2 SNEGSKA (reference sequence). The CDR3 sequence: CSASRGAYGDNVLTF. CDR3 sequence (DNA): TGCAGTGCTAGTCGCGGGGCCTATGGGGACAACGTGCTGACTTTC.

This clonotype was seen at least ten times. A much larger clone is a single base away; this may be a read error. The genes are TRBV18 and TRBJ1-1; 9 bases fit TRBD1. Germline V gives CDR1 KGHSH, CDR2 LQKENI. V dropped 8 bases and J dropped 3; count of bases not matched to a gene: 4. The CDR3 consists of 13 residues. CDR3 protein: CASSRQGDTEAFF. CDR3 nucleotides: TGTGCCAGCAGCCGACAGGGGGACACTGAAGCTTTCTTT.

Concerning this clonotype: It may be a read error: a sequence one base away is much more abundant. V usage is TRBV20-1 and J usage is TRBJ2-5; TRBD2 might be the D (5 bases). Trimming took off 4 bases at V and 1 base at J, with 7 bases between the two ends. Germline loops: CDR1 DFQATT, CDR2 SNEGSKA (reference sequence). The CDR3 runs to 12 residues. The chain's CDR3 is CSATGGQETQYF. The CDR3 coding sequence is TGCAGTGCTACAGGAGGCCAAGAGACCCAGTACTTC.

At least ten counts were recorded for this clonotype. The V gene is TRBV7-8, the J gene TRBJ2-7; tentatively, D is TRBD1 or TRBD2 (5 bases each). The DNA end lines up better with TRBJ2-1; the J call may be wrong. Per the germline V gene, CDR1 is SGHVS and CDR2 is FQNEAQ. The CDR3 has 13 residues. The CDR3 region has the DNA TGTGCCAGCAGCGCCGGGACCTCCTACGAGCAGTTCTTC. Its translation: CASSAGTSYEQFF.

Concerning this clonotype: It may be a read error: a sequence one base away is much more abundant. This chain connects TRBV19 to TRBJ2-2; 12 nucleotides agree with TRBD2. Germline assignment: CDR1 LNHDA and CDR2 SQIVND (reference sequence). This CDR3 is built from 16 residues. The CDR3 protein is CTSSIGLAGNTGELFF. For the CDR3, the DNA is TGTACCAGTAGTATTGGACTAGCGGGAAACACCGGGGAGCTGTTTTTT.

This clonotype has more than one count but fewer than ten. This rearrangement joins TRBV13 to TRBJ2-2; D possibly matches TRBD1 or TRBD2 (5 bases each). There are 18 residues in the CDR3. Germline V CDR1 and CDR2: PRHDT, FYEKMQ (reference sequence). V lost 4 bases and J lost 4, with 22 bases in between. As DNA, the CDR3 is TGTGCCAGCAGCTCCTTAGAGGGGCGTGTAGCCATCACCGGGGAGCTGTTTTTT. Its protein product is CASSSLEGRVAITGELFF.

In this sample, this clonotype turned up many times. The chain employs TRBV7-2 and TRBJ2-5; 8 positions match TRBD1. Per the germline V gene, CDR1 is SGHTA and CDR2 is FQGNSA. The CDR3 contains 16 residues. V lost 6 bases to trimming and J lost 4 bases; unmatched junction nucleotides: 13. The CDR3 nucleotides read TGTGCCAGCAGGCTAAGCAGGGGGCGTAATGGAGAGACCCAGTACTTC. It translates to CASRLSRGRNGETQYF.

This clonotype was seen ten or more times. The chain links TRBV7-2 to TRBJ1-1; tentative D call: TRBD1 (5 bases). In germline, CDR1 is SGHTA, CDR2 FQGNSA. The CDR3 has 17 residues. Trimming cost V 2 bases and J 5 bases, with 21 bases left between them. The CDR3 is CASSLRTGWGLPTEAFF. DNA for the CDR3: TGTGCCAGCAGCTTAAGGACTGGCTGGGGGTTGCCGACTGAAGCTTTCTTT.

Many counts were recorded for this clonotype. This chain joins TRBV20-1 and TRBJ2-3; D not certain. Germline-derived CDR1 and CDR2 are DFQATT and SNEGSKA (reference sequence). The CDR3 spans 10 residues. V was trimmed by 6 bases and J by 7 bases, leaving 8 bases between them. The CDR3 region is CSAQLYTQYF. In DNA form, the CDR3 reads TGCAGTGCACAACTCTATACGCAGTATTTT.

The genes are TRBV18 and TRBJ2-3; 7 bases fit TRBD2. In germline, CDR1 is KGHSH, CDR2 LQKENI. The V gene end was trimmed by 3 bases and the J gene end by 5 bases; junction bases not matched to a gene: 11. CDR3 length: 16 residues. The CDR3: CASSPRGYIVGDTQYF. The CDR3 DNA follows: TGTGCCAGCTCACCGCGGGGGTACATAGTCGGAGATACGCAGTATTTT.

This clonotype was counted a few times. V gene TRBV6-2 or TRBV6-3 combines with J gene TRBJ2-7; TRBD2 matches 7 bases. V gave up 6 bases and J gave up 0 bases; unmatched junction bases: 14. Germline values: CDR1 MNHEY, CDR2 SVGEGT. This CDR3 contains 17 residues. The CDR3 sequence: CASSGGTGTGGSYEQYF. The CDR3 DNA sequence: TGTGCCAGCAGCGGGGGGACGGGTACGGGGGGCTCCTACGAGCAGTACTTC.

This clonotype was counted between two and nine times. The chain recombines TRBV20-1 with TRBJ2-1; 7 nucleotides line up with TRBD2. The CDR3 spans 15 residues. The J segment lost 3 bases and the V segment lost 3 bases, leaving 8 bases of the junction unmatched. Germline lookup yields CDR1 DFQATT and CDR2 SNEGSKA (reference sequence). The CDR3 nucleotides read TGCAGTGCTAGCGGAGCGGGACTATACTACAATGAGCAGTTCTTC. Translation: CSASGAGLYYNEQFF.

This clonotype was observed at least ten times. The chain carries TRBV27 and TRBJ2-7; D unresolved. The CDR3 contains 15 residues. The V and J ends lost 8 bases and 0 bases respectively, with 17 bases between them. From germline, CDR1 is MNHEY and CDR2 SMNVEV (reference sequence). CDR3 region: CASRLGSPSSYEQYF. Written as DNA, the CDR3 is TGTGCCAGCCGTCTGGGGTCCCCTAGCTCCTACGAGCAGTACTTC.

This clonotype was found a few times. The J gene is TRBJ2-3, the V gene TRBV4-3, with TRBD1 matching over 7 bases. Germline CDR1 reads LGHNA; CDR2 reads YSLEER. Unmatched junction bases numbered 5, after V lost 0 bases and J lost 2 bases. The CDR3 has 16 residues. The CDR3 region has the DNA TGCGCCAGCAGCCAAGATAGGGGGCATCCCACAGATACGCAGTATTTT. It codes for CASSQDRGHPTDTQYF.

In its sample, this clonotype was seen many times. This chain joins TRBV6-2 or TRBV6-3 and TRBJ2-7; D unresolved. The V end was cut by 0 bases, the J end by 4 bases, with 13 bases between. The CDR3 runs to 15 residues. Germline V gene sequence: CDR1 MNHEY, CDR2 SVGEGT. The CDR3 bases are TGTGCCAGCAGTTACTCGATTCAGCCCGAATACGAGCAGTACTTC. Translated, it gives CASSYSIQPEYEQYF.

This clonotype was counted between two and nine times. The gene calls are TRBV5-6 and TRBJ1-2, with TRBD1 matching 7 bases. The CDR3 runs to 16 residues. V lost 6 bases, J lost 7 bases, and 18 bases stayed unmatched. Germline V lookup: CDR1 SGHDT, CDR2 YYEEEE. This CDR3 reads CASTSVKRQGIGGYTF. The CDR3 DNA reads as TGTGCCAGCACCTCGGTGAAGAGACAGGGAATAGGTGGCTACACCTTC.

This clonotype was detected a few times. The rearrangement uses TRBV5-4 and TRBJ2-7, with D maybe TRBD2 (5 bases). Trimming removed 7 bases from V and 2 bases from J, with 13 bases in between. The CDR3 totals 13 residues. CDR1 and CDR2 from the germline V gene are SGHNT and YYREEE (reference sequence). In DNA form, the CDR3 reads TGTGCCAGCGGCCCCGGGGTTACCTACGAGCAGTACTTC. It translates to CASGPGVTYEQYF.

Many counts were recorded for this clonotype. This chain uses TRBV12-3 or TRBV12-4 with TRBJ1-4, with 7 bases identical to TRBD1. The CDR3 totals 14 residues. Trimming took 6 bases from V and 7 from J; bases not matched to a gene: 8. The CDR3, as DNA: TGTGCCAGCAGCCTTGGGACAGTGAGTGAAAAACTGTTTTTT. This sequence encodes CASSLGTVSEKLFF.

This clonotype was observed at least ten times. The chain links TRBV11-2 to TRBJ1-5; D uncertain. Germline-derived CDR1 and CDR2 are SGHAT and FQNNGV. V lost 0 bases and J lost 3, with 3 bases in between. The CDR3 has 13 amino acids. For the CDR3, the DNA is TGTGCCAGCAGCTTAGACTACAATCAGCCCCAGCATTTT. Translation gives CASSLDYNQPQHF.

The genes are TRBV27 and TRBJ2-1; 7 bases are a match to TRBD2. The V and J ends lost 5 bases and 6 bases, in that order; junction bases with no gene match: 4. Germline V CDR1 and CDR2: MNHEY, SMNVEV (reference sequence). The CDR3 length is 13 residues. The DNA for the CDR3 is TGTGCCAGCAGTGCTGGGACTACCAATGAGCAGTTCTTC. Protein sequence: CASSAGTTNEQFF.

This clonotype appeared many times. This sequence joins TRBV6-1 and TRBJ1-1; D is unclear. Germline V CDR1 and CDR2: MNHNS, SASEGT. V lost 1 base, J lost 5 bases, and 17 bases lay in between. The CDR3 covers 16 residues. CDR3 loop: CASSEGAATRKTEAFF. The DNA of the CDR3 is TGTGCCAGCAGTGAAGGGGCAGCTACTAGAAAGACTGAAGCTTTCTTT.